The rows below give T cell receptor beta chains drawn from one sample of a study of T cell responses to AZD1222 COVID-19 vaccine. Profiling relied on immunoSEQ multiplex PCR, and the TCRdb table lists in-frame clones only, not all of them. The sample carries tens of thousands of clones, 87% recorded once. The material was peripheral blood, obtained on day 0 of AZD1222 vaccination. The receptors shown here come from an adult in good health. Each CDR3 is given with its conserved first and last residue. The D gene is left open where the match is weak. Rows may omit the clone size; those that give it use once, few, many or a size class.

cdr3_nt: TGTGCCAGCAGCTTAGAGTTCGCTAGCGGAGCGGACGAGCAGTACTTC; cdr3_aa: CASSLEFASGADEQYF; j_call: TRBJ2-7; d_call: TRBD2; v_call: TRBV7-9; clone_size: NA
cdr3_nt: TGTGCCAGCAGCCGGAGGACGCAACTCTATGGCTACACCTTC; cdr3_aa: CASSRRTQLYGYTF; j_call: TRBJ1-2; d_call: NA; v_call: TRBV3-1/TRBV3-2; clone_size: NA
cdr3_nt: TGTGCCAGCAGCTTAGTTTCGGGAGGGACAGATACGCAGTATTTT; cdr3_aa: CASSLVSGGTDTQYF; j_call: TRBJ2-3; d_call: TRBD2; v_call: TRBV7-2; clone_size: NA
cdr3_nt: TGCGCCAGCAGCCAAGACCCCGGGAAACTCTACGAGCAGTACTTC; cdr3_aa: CASSQDPGKLYEQYF; j_call: TRBJ2-7; d_call: NA; v_call: TRBV4-3; clone_size: NA
cdr3_nt: TGTGCCAGTAGTATTAGAGGTTTGAACACTGAAGCTTTCTTT; cdr3_aa: CASSIRGLNTEAFF; j_call: TRBJ1-1; d_call: NA; v_call: TRBV19; clone_size: NA
cdr3_nt: TGCGCCAGCAGCCAAGTAGGGACTAGCGGAGCAGATACGCAGTATTTT; cdr3_aa: CASSQVGTSGADTQYF; j_call: TRBJ2-3; d_call: TRBD2; v_call: TRBV4-1; clone_size: NA
cdr3_nt: TGCGCCAGCAGCTGGGGACAGGGACTTACCTACGAGCAGTACTTC; cdr3_aa: CASSWGQGLTYEQYF; j_call: TRBJ2-7; d_call: TRBD1; v_call: TRBV5-1; clone_size: NA
cdr3_nt: TGTGCCAGCAGCTTAGTACAGGGGGCTGGAAACACCATATATTTT; cdr3_aa: CASSLVQGAGNTIYF; j_call: TRBJ1-3; d_call: TRBD1; v_call: TRBV7-2; clone_size: few
cdr3_nt: TGTGCCAGCGCTCGTGGGGTCCAAGAGACCCAGTACTTC; cdr3_aa: CASARGVQETQYF; j_call: TRBJ2-5; d_call: NA; v_call: TRBV11-2; clone_size: NA
cdr3_nt: TGTGCCAGCAGCTTGAGCCGGACTAGCTCGGTCTCCTACAATGAGCAGTTCTTC; cdr3_aa: CASSLSRTSSVSYNEQFF; j_call: TRBJ2-1; d_call: TRBD2; v_call: TRBV5-5; clone_size: NA
cdr3_nt: TGTGCCAGTAGTATGGGCGGGAACACTGAAGCTTTCTTT; cdr3_aa: CASSMGGNTEAFF; j_call: TRBJ1-1; d_call: NA; v_call: TRBV19; clone_size: NA
cdr3_nt: TGCGCCAGCAGTCGTCGTGGGGGAGCCCTCGAGCAGTACTTC; cdr3_aa: CASSRRGGALEQYF; j_call: TRBJ2-7; d_call: NA; v_call: TRBV5-1; clone_size: NA
cdr3_nt: TGTGCCAGCAGCTTAGGACGGGACAGGGGGCGCGCCTATGGCTACACCTTC; cdr3_aa: CASSLGRDRGRAYGYTF; j_call: TRBJ1-2; d_call: TRBD1; v_call: TRBV7-2; clone_size: NA
cdr3_nt: TGTGCCAGCAGTGAAGGGCCGAGGGGGTTTGGCCAGCCCCAGCATTTT; cdr3_aa: CASSEGPRGFGQPQHF; j_call: TRBJ1-5; d_call: NA; v_call: TRBV6-1; clone_size: NA
cdr3_nt: TGTGCCAGCAGTTTCTCAGGGCAGGGGACTGAAGCTTTCTTT; cdr3_aa: CASSFSGQGTEAFF; j_call: TRBJ1-1; d_call: NA; v_call: TRBV27; clone_size: NA
cdr3_nt: TGTGCCAGCAGCGGCACTCTGGCGGGAGGCTCCTACAATGAGCAGTTCTTC; cdr3_aa: CASSGTLAGGSYNEQFF; j_call: TRBJ2-1; d_call: TRBD2; v_call: TRBV11-2; clone_size: few
cdr3_nt: TGTGCCAGCAGCCACTACGAGCAGTACTTC; cdr3_aa: CASSHYEQYF; j_call: TRBJ2-7; d_call: NA; v_call: TRBV3-1/TRBV3-2; clone_size: NA
cdr3_nt: TGTGCCAGCAGGGGCGGTAGCGGGAGGGTCGATGAGCAGTTCTTC; cdr3_aa: CASRGGSGRVDEQFF; j_call: TRBJ2-1; d_call: TRBD2; v_call: TRBV6-5; clone_size: NA
cdr3_nt: TGTGCCAGCAGTTACTCGAGTGGGGCCCAAAACACTGAAGCTTTCTTT; cdr3_aa: CASSYSSGAQNTEAFF; j_call: TRBJ1-1; d_call: NA; v_call: TRBV6-6; clone_size: NA
cdr3_nt: TGTGCCAGCAGCCGGACTACCCACGGGCCTTCCCCAGATACGCAGTATTTT; cdr3_aa: CASSRTTHGPSPDTQYF; j_call: TRBJ2-3; d_call: NA; v_call: TRBV4-2; clone_size: once
cdr3_nt: TGTGCCAGCAGCTTAGATAGCCAGCGGGCCGGGGATACGCAGTATTTT; cdr3_aa: CASSLDSQRAGDTQYF; j_call: TRBJ2-3; d_call: NA; v_call: TRBV11-3; clone_size: NA
cdr3_nt: TGTGCCAGCAGCTTAGTGATAGCGGGCTCCTACAATGAGCAGTTCTTC; cdr3_aa: CASSLVIAGSYNEQFF; j_call: TRBJ2-1; d_call: TRBD2; v_call: TRBV7-3; clone_size: NA
cdr3_nt: TGTGCCAGCTCACCCCGGGAAGGCGAGCAGTACTTC; cdr3_aa: CASSPREGEQYF; j_call: TRBJ2-7; d_call: NA; v_call: TRBV18; clone_size: NA
cdr3_nt: TGTGCCAGCAGCCAAGTGGAGGGAGGCAACGAGCAGTACTTC; cdr3_aa: CASSQVEGGNEQYF; j_call: TRBJ2-7; d_call: NA; v_call: TRBV3-1/TRBV3-2; clone_size: NA
cdr3_nt: TGCGCCAGCAGCTGGGGGGGCGGCGGGGAGACCCAGTACTTC; cdr3_aa: CASSWGGGGETQYF; j_call: TRBJ2-5; d_call: NA; v_call: TRBV5-1; clone_size: NA
cdr3_nt: TGTGCCAGCAGCCTAGCGGGAGTGTTCACAGATACGCAGTATTTT; cdr3_aa: CASSLAGVFTDTQYF; j_call: TRBJ2-3; d_call: TRBD2; v_call: TRBV7-2; clone_size: once